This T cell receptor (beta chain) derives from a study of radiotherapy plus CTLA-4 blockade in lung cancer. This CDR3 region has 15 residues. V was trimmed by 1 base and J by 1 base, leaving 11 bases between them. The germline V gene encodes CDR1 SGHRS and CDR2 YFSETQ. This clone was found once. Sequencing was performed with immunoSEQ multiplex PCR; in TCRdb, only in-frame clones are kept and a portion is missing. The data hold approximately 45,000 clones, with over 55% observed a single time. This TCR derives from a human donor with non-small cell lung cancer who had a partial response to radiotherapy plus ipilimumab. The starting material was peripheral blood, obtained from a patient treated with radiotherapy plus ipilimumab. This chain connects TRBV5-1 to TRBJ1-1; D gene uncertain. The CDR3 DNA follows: TGCGCCAGCAGCTTGAATGCAGGCGCGAACACTGAAGCTTTCTTT. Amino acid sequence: CASSLNAGANTEAFF.